Following are 20 T cell receptor beta chains from one sample sequenced in a study of T cells after posttransplantation cyclophosphamide. TCRdb's table, derived via immunoSEQ multiplex PCR, lists solely in-frame clones and lacks some. In the table there are fewer than 55,000 clones, 85% to 95% of which are singletons. Sequencing was performed on PBMCs. Source of these receptors: a woman in her 30s in good health and a related stem cell transplant donor.

The V call is TRBV2, the J call TRBJ2-3; the D is unclear. V dropped 10 bases and J dropped 5 bases, with 7 bases sitting between them. The CDR3 length is 10 residues. Germline V gene data show CDR1 as SNHLY and CDR2 as FYNNEI. This CDR3 reads CANGRDTQYF. Written as DNA, the CDR3 is TGTGCCAACGGTAGAGATACGCAGTATTTT.

The CDR3 nucleotides read TGTGCCAGCAGCCAATCTGGGGCGCCGGCTAACACTGAAGCTTTCTTT. It is translated as CASSQSGAPANTEAFF. The V and J genes are TRBV4-2 and TRBJ1-1, with D possibly being TRBD1 (5 bases). Germline loops: CDR1 LGHNA, CDR2 YNFKEQ. This CDR3 is 16 amino acids long. V was clipped by 2 bases and J by 2 bases, with 15 bases between them.

The gene calls are TRBV2 and TRBJ1-1, with D tentatively TRBD1 (6 bases). Germline values: CDR1 SNHLY, CDR2 FYNNEI. V lost 6 bases and J lost 0, with 11 bases in between. The CDR3 is 14 residues long. The CDR3 protein is CASSRGHLNTEAFF. CDR3 DNA sequence: TGTGCCAGCAGCAGGGGTCACTTGAACACTGAAGCTTTCTTT.

This chain joins TRBV4-2 and TRBJ2-3; TRBD2 is a possible D gene (7 bases). Germline V CDR1 and CDR2: LGHNA, YNFKEQ. With 0 bases removed from V and 5 bases from J, the gap between germline ends came to 18 bases. The CDR3 consists of 17 residues. The CDR3: CASSQDTSGGHIDTQYF. DNA for the CDR3: TGTGCCAGCAGCCAAGATACGTCCGGGGGGCATATAGATACGCAGTATTTT.

The rearrangement uses TRBV4-2 and TRBJ1-5, with D maybe TRBD1 (5 bases). This CDR3 contains 18 residues. The germline CDR1 and CDR2 sequences are LGHNA and YNFKEQ. Trimming took 0 bases from V and 0 from J, leaving 15 bases between them. The CDR3 DNA follows: TGTGCCAGCAGCCAAGATCAACGGGGGGGGGATAGCAATCAGCCCCAGCATTTT. Protein sequence: CASSQDQRGGDSNQPQHF.

The V and J genes are TRBV5-5 and TRBJ2-6, with 9 bases that match TRBD1. From germline, CDR1 is SGHKS and CDR2 YYEKEE (reference sequence). V lost 4 bases to trimming and J lost 0 bases; unmatched junction nucleotides: 5. The CDR3 loop spans 17 amino acids. The CDR3 nucleotides read TGTGCCAGCAGCCAGGGGACAGGGCACTCTGGGGCCAACGTCCTGACTTTC. Translating gives CASSQGTGHSGANVLTF.

V gene TRBV5-6 combines with J gene TRBJ2-1; D is uncertain. Per the germline V gene, CDR1 is SGHDT and CDR2 is YYEEEE. Trimming removed 1 base at V and 2 bases at J, with 10 bases between. The CDR3 has 15 residues. As DNA, the CDR3 is TGTGCCAGCAGCTTGTTAGCATCCACCTACAATGAGCAGTTCTTC. Translation: CASSLLASTYNEQFF.

This clone was picked up one time. CDR3: CASSLTLGQQETQYF. As DNA, the CDR3 is TGTGCCAGCAGCCTGACCCTAGGCCAGCAAGAGACCCAGTACTTC. J is TRBJ2-5 and V is TRBV5-4, with D unresolved. CDR3 length: 15 amino acids. From germline, CDR1 is SGHNT and CDR2 YYREEE (reference sequence). With 4 bases removed from V and 2 bases from J, the gap between germline ends came to 15 bases.

The CDR3 protein is CASSLLAGARETQYF. The CDR3 bases are TGTGCCAGCAGCCTCCTCGCGGGGGCGCGGGAGACCCAGTACTTC. V gene TRBV11-2 combines with J gene TRBJ2-5; maybe TRBD2 (7 bases). Trimming stripped 5 bases from V and 5 bases from J, with 18 bases between. The germline CDR1 and CDR2 sequences are SGHAT and FQNNGV. The CDR3 is 15 amino acids.

This rearrangement joins TRBV4-3 to TRBJ2-5; TRBD2 aligns across 9 bases. CDR1 LGHNA and CDR2 YSLEER come from the germline V gene. Losses at the gene ends were 1 base for V and 1 base for J; bases not matched to a gene: 7. The CDR3 loop spans 17 amino acids. CDR3 DNA sequence: TGCGCCAGCAGCCAAGGCGGGAGGGGGGGGTTCCAAGAGACCCAGTACTTC. Protein sequence: CASSQGGRGGFQETQYF.

The rearrangement links TRBV7-9 to TRBJ2-7, with 10 bases lining up with TRBD1. With 0 bases clipped from V and 2 bases from J, the junction kept 7 bases outside the gene matches. The germline V gene has CDR1 SEHNR and CDR2 FQNEAQ (reference sequence). The CDR3 spans 17 residues. The CDR3 coding sequence is TGTGCCAGCAGCTTAGCGGGACAGGGGAGCCTAGCCTACGAGCAGTACTTC. It specifies CASSLAGQGSLAYEQYF.

The rearrangement links TRBV19 to TRBJ1-5; perhaps TRBD1 as D (5 bases). V shed 6 bases and J shed 1 base, with 13 bases lying between them. Per the germline V gene, CDR1 is LNHDA and CDR2 is SQIVND (reference sequence). This CDR3 has 15 residues. CDR3 sequence (DNA): TGTGCCAGTAGGCGGGGCTCAGGAAGCAATCAGCCCCAGCATTTT. It translates to CASRRGSGSNQPQHF.

V and J are TRBV28 and TRBJ2-5, with D possibly TRBD2 on 5 matching bases. The germline CDR1 and CDR2 sequences are MDHEN and SYDVKM. The CDR3 covers 12 residues. V was shortened by 4 bases and J by 5 bases, with 8 bases between the two germline ends. DNA for the CDR3: TGTGCCAGCAGTTCTAGCAGGGAGACCCAGTACTTC. Translation: CASSSSRETQYF.

The chain links TRBV6-6 to TRBJ2-5; D perhaps matches TRBD2 (6 bases). V gave up 4 bases and J gave up 4 bases, with 16 bases separating them. The CDR3 totals 15 residues. In germline, CDR1 is MNHNY, CDR2 SVGAGI (reference sequence). This chain's CDR3 is CASSSSIGGGETQYF. CDR3 nucleotides: TGTGCCAGCAGTTCCTCCATCGGGGGTGGAGAGACCCAGTACTTC.

For the CDR3, the DNA is TGTGCCAGCAGTTACCAGGACAGGGATAATTCACCCCTCCACTTT. The encoded protein is CASSYQDRDNSPLHF. This sequence joins TRBV6-5 and TRBJ1-6, with 8 nucleotides matching TRBD1. V lost 2 bases, J lost 5 bases, and 2 bases stayed unmatched. Germline V gene lookup returns CDR1 MNHEY and CDR2 SVGAGI. This CDR3 is 15 amino acids long.

The rearrangement uses TRBV18 and TRBJ1-1, with a tentative D call TRBD1 (5 bases). The V and J ends lost 1 base and 1 base respectively, with 16 bases between them. CDR3 length equals 17 residues. Germline CDR1 is KGHSH and CDR2 is LQKENI. CDR3 residues: CASSPLQQAAPNTEAFF. CDR3 bases: TGTGCCAGCTCACCACTTCAACAGGCGGCTCCGAACACTGAAGCTTTCTTT.

The chain links TRBV7-2 to TRBJ2-1, with TRBD2 matching 9 bases. Germline lookup yields CDR1 SGHTA and CDR2 FQGNSA. V lost 5 bases, J lost 4 bases, and 6 bases stayed unmatched. The CDR3 loop spans 15 amino acids. The CDR3 DNA sequence: TGTGCCAGCAGCCTTAGCGGGGGTCTATACAATGAGCAGTTCTTC. It translates to CASSLSGGLYNEQFF.

This chain connects TRBV19 to TRBJ1-1; D is possibly TRBD1 (5 bases). The germline V gene encodes CDR1 LNHDA and CDR2 SQIVND (reference sequence). Trimming pared 6 bases from V and 7 bases from J, leaving 12 bases between. This CDR3 contains 12 residues. CDR3 loop: CASSRAPGEAFF. CDR3 bases: TGTGCCAGTAGCAGGGCTCCTGGTGAAGCTTTCTTT.

This CDR3 reads CASSPGRGVGSYNSPLHF. The CDR3 DNA follows: TGTGCCAGCAGCCCCGGTCGGGGGGTGGGGTCCTATAATTCACCCCTCCACTTT. The chain joins TRBV7-2 to TRBJ1-6; a weak D match, TRBD1 (5 bases). The CDR3 runs to 18 residues. In germline, CDR1 is SGHTA, CDR2 FQGNSA. V shed 5 bases and J shed 1 base, with 18 bases lying between them.

This sequence joins TRBV6-1 and TRBJ1-2; D possibly corresponds to TRBD1 (6 bases). The CDR3 contains 13 residues. Germline CDR1 reads MNHNS; CDR2 reads SASEGT. Trimming shortened V by 3 bases and J by 6 bases, and 11 bases separated the two germline ends. This CDR3 reads CASSEGAADGYTF. As DNA, the CDR3 is TGTGCCAGCAGTGAGGGGGCAGCAGATGGCTACACCTTC.